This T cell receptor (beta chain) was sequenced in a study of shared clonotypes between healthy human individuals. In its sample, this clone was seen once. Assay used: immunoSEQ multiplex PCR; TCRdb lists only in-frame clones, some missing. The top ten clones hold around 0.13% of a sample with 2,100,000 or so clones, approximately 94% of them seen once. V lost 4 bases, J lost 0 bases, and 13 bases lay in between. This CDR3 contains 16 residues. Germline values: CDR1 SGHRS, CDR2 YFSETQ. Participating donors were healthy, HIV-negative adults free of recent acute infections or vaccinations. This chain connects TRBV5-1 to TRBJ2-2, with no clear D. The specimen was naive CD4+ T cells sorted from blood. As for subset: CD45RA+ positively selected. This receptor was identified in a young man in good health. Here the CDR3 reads CASSPDKPTNTGELFF. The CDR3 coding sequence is TGCGCCAGCAGCCCTGACAAGCCTACGAACACCGGGGAGCTGTTTTTT.